These T cell receptor beta chains were read from a single sample in a study of regulatory T cells in long-lasting Graves disease. TCRdb called the multiplex PCR reads again in MiXCR, with one record for every CDR3 protein. The sample comprises a few hundred thousand distinct CDR3 sequences, around 17% of which are singletons, and approximately 30% rests with the top ten. These data also featured in a second study, about T cells in Graves' hyperthyroidism and ophthalmopathy.

The sequencing used peripheral blood mononuclear cells (PBMCs), collected at new diagnosis, from a patient treated with antithyroid drugs. The receptors originated from a man aged 40-50 years with Graves disease. Each CDR3 is given with its conserved first and last residue. A D gene is named only where the DNA matches it firmly. For some rows the clone size is stated as once, few or many, or as a class when expanded; others skip it.

cdr3_nt,cdr3_aa,j_call,clone_size,d_call,v_call
TGTGCCAGCAGTAAAGCGGGGGCCCGACGCACAGATACGCAGTATTTT,CASSKAGARRTDTQYF,TRBJ2-3,many,TRBD2,TRBV6-1
TGTGCCAGCACCCGAGCGGCGGGGGGGCATGAGCAGTTCTTC,CASTRAAGGHEQFF,TRBJ2-1,NA,TRBD2,TRBV7-9
TGTGCCAGCAGCTTGGATGTAGGGCGGAACACTGAAGCTTTCTTT,CASSLDVGRNTEAFF,TRBJ1-1,many,NA,TRBV5-1
TGTGTCAGCAGTTACTCCGACAGGGAAGGTCAGCCCCAGCATTTT,CVSSYSDREGQPQHF,TRBJ1-5,NA,TRBD1,TRBV6-5
TGTGCCAGCACCTGGGCGGGCAGTGGGCCCTCCTACGAGCAGTACTTC,CASTWAGSGPSYEQYF,TRBJ2-7,NA,NA,TRBV28
TGTGCCAGCAGCGTAGCGGTGAAAGAGACCCAGTACTTC,CASSVAVKETQYF,TRBJ2-5,NA,NA,TRBV9
TGCGCCAGCAGCCCTACCGGGACCCCCTACGAGCAGTACTTC,CASSPTGTPYEQYF,TRBJ2-7,NA,NA,TRBV4-1
TGCAGTGCTAGGTCCAGGGGCTCGTTCGCCTCCACAGATACGCAGTATTTT,CSARSRGSFASTDTQYF,TRBJ2-3,many,NA,TRBV20-1
TGTGCCAGCAGCCAGACACGGAACAATGAGCAGTTCTTC,CASSQTRNNEQFF,TRBJ2-1,NA,NA,TRBV3-1
TGTGCCAGCAGCGGAGCATCAGGGGGCACTGAAGCTTTCTTT,CASSGASGGTEAFF,TRBJ1-1,NA,TRBD1,TRBV9
TGTGCCAGCAGCGGGACTAGCGGGTTCCAAGAGACCCAGTACTTC,CASSGTSGFQETQYF,TRBJ2-5,few,TRBD2,TRBV6-1
TGTGCCAGCAGTAACGTCAATGAGCAGTTCTTC,CASSNVNEQFF,TRBJ2-1,many,NA,TRBV6-1
TGTGCCAGTAGTAATGTAGGACTAAACTATGGCTACACCTTC,CASSNVGLNYGYTF,TRBJ1-2,NA,NA,TRBV19
TGTGCCAGCAGCTTAGGACAGGGTGGCTTTGGTGAGCAGTTCTTC,CASSLGQGGFGEQFF,TRBJ2-1,many,TRBD1,TRBV7-9
TGCGCCAGCACCGCGGGGGTAGGGCTTCATAGCGGCTACACCTTC,CASTAGVGLHSGYTF,TRBJ1-2,once,NA,TRBV4-3
TGCAGTGCTAGAGATATGGACAGGACCAACTATGGCTACACCTTC,CSARDMDRTNYGYTF,TRBJ1-2,many,TRBD1,TRBV20-1
TGTGCCAGCAGCAACCGGGACAGCTATGGCTACACCTTC,CASSNRDSYGYTF,TRBJ1-2,NA,TRBD1,TRBV7-9
TGTGCCAGCAGTGCTGACAGACGCAATCAGCCCCAGCATTTT,CASSADRRNQPQHF,TRBJ1-5,many,NA,TRBV2
TGTGCCAGCAGCCAAGCGTTAAAGCGGGGGGGGTCAGATACGCAGTATTTT,CASSQALKRGGSDTQYF,TRBJ2-3,few,TRBD2,TRBV3-1
TGCGCCAGCAGCAATGATCCAAACCTACAAGAGACCCAGTACTTC,CASSNDPNLQETQYF,TRBJ2-5,many,NA,TRBV5-1
TGTGCCAGCAGTTTCGCCCTCCTAAAGGGGGCTATGGATCAGCCCCAGCATTTT,CASSFALLKGAMDQPQHF,TRBJ1-5,many,TRBD1,TRBV12-3/TRBV12-4
TGCAGTGCTAGTGGCCCCCTCGGACAGGGATCGAATAATGCACCCCTCCACTTT,CSASGPLGQGSNNAPLHF,TRBJ1-6,few,TRBD1,TRBV20-1
TGTGCCAGCAGTGAAAGACCAGCGACCGTCGACTCCTACGAGCAGTACTTC,CASSERPATVDSYEQYF,TRBJ2-7,many,NA,TRBV6-4
TGTGCCAGTAGTAAGATGCGGCAGGGGGCAACCAATCAGCCCCAGCATTTT,CASSKMRQGATNQPQHF,TRBJ1-5,many,TRBD1,TRBV19
TGTGCCAGCAGTCCCACAGGGATTGGGGAGCAGTACTTC,CASSPTGIGEQYF,TRBJ2-7,many,NA,TRBV7-3
TGTGCCAGCACAACGGGGGGGCCGAACACAGATACGCAGTATTTT,CASTTGGPNTDTQYF,TRBJ2-3,few,TRBD2,TRBV11-1
TGCGCCAGCAGCGACCTACAGGGGGTTCTCGAGACCCAGTACTTC,CASSDLQGVLETQYF,TRBJ2-5,NA,TRBD1,TRBV5-1
TGTGCCAGCAGACTAGGACAAGCCTACGAGCAGTACTTC,CASRLGQAYEQYF,TRBJ2-7,NA,NA,TRBV12-3/TRBV12-4
TGTGCCACCAGTGGTGGCGGGGGGATCACAGATACGCAGTATTTT,CATSGGGGITDTQYF,TRBJ2-3,many,TRBD2,TRBV24-1
TGTGCCAGCAGTCCGCCTGGTCCCGGGTTGAACTATGGCTACACCTTC,CASSPPGPGLNYGYTF,TRBJ1-2,many,NA,TRBV28